Listed below are T cell receptor beta chains from one sample, sequenced in a study of blood T cell repertoires in COVID-19. This table comes from immunoSEQ multiplex PCR, and its TCRdb copy is limited to in-frame clones, with some not included. The sample consists of about 50,000 clones, 65% to 85% of them appearing once. Material for sequencing was peripheral blood. The receptors come from a man aged 35 to 55 with acute or convalescent COVID-19. The CDR3 runs from the conserved cysteine through the conserved F or W. D genes are given only for firm matches. Clone size is stated in some rows and not others, as once, few, many or a class when expanded.

clone_size,v_call,cdr3_length,j_call,d_call,cdr3_aa,cdr3_nt
once,TRBV5-1,14,TRBJ1-6,TRBD1,CASSLLGGESPLHF,TGCGCCAGCAGCTTGCTAGGGGGCGAGTCACCCCTCCACTTT
.,TRBV11-2,16,TRBJ2-3,.,CASSLVGGSYTDTQYF,TGTGCCAGCAGCTTAGTCGGGGGATCCTACACAGATACGCAGTATTTT
.,TRBV2,16,TRBJ2-4,TRBD1,CASSEGVAGGGNIQYF,TGTGCCAGCAGTGAAGGGGTGGCAGGGGGTGGAAACATTCAGTACTTC
.,TRBV10-3,13,TRBJ2-3,.,CAIGFLRADTQYF,TGTGCCATCGGATTTCTGAGGGCTGATACGCAGTATTTT
.,TRBV19,11,TRBJ2-6,.,CAASGANVLTF,TGTGCGGCCTCTGGGGCCAACGTCCTGACTTTC
.,TRBV3-1/TRBV3-2,15,TRBJ2-5,TRBD2,CASSQRLAGPETQYF,TGTGCCAGCAGCCAAAGACTAGCGGGACCAGAGACCCAGTACTTC
.,TRBV14,16,TRBJ2-3,.,CASSQWTPLSTDTQYF,TGTGCCAGCAGCCAATGGACTCCTCTTAGCACAGATACGCAGTATTTT
.,TRBV21-1,15,TRBJ1-1,.,CASSRGGSLNTEAFF,TGTGCCAGCAGCCGAGGTGGCAGTTTGAACACTGAAGCTTTCTTT
.,TRBV7-6,17,TRBJ1-1,TRBD1,CASSLVLRGRRNTEAFF,TGTGCCAGCAGCTTAGTTTTAAGGGGGCGCAGGAACACTGAAGCTTTCTTT
.,TRBV7-8,16,TRBJ1-3,.,CASSLVSVSSGNTIYF,TGTGCCAGCAGCTTAGTCAGCGTTTCCTCTGGAAACACCATATATTTT
.,TRBV30,14,TRBJ2-2,TRBD1,CACTQGAVTGELFF,TGTGCCTGTACGCAGGGGGCGGTCACCGGGGAGCTGTTTTTT
.,TRBV5-1,19,TRBJ2-3,TRBD1,CASSLDPNRQGASTDTQYF,TGCGCCAGCAGCTTGGACCCGAACCGACAGGGGGCGTCCACAGATACGCAGTATTTT
.,TRBV5-8,16,TRBJ2-3,TRBD2,CASSLEQRGGSDTQYF,TGTGCCAGCAGCTTGGAACAGCGGGGTGGATCAGATACGCAGTATTTT
.,TRBV3-1/TRBV3-2,12,TRBJ1-2,.,CASSQGSVGYTF,TGTGCCAGCAGCCAAGGGTCGGTCGGCTACACCTTC
once,TRBV30,14,TRBJ2-6,TRBD1,CAWKRGPGANVLTF,TGTGCCTGGAAAAGGGGGCCTGGGGCCAACGTCCTGACTTTC
few,TRBV7-8,14,TRBJ1-3,.,CASSHRGSGNTIYF,TGTGCCAGCAGCCATCGGGGGTCTGGAAACACCATATATTTT
.,TRBV5-1,12,TRBJ2-3,.,CASSLAGDTQYF,TGCGCCAGCAGCTTGGCAGGTGATACGCAGTATTTT
.,TRBV6-5,14,TRBJ2-3,.,CASSYYGVRDTQYF,TGTGCCAGCAGTTACTACGGGGTTAGGGATACGCAGTATTTT
.,TRBV19,16,TRBJ2-6,.,CASNPKLATGANVLTF,TGTGCCAGTAACCCCAAGTTAGCAACCGGGGCCAACGTCCTGACTTTC
.,TRBV11-2,16,TRBJ2-2,TRBD1,CASSSNRGAGTGELFF,TGTGCCAGCAGCTCGAACAGGGGGGCGGGCACCGGGGAGCTGTTTTTT
.,TRBV12-5,15,TRBJ2-3,.,CASGTLEGDPDTQYF,TGTGCTAGTGGTACCCTGGAGGGAGATCCAGATACGCAGTATTTT
.,TRBV19,15,TRBJ1-5,.,CASSTSQNRNQPQHF,TGTGCCAGTAGTACATCCCAAAATCGGAATCAGCCCCAGCATTTT
.,TRBV28,12,TRBJ1-2,.,CASGDRSYGYTF,TGTGCCAGTGGAGACAGGAGCTATGGCTACACCTTC